Listed below are T cell receptor beta chains from one sample, sequenced in a study of regulatory T cells in long-lasting Graves disease. TCRdb recomputed calls from the multiplex PCR reads with MiXCR, one row per CDR3 protein. The profile shows hundreds of thousands of distinct CDR3 sequences, 15% to 20% of them singletons. This sample also appeared in a second study, on T cells in Graves' hyperthyroidism and ophthalmopathy.

This sample comprised peripheral blood mononuclear cells (PBMCs), obtained at new diagnosis, from a patient treated with antithyroid drugs. These receptors originate from a woman under 40 with Graves disease. Both conserved end residues are part of each CDR3. The D gene is left open where the match is weak. A clone size is listed for some rows: how often the clone was seen (once, few, many), or a class if it is expanded.

once	TRBV2	TRBD1	15	TRBJ2-5	CASSDGRGRVETQYF	TGTGCCAGCAGTGATGGCAGGGGGCGAGTGGAGACCCAGTACTTC
many	TRBV12-3/TRBV12-4	.	14	TRBJ1-1	CASSAGGGGTEAFF	TGTGCCAGCAGTGCCGGTGGGGGTGGTACTGAAGCTTTCTTT
few	TRBV7-6	.	16	TRBJ2-5	CASSGGGGGRQETQYF	TGTGCCAGCAGCGGCGGGGGCGGGGGTCGCCAAGAGACCCAGTACTTC
.	TRBV5-5	TRBD1	17	TRBJ1-2	CASSRGGASHPIYGYTF	TGTGCCAGCAGCAGAGGGGGCGCATCCCATCCCATCTATGGCTACACCTTC
many	TRBV5-1	.	14	TRBJ2-7	CASSLEPSSYEQYF	TGCGCCAGCAGCTTGGAACCTAGCTCCTACGAGCAGTACTTC
.	TRBV14	.	13	TRBJ2-1	CASSQAGWGEQFF	TGTGCCAGCAGCCAAGCCGGGTGGGGTGAGCAGTTCTTC
many	TRBV20-1	TRBD1	14	TRBJ2-3	CSANGRGRSDTQYF	TGCAGTGCTAATGGCAGGGGGCGCTCAGATACGCAGTATTTT
.	TRBV5-1	TRBD2	17	TRBJ2-1	CASSSSHIAGGSDEQFF	TGCGCCAGCAGCTCCTCACACATAGCGGGAGGCAGTGATGAGCAGTTCTTC
.	TRBV20-1	TRBD1	17	TRBJ2-1	CSAKDRGLRGGYNEQFF	TGCAGTGCCAAGGACAGGGGGCTGAGGGGTGGGTACAATGAGCAGTTCTTC
few	TRBV9	TRBD2	16	TRBJ2-7	CASSVTGLAEIYEQYF	TGTGCCAGCAGCGTAACTGGACTAGCTGAAATCTACGAGCAGTACTTC
many	TRBV28	TRBD1	14	TRBJ1-4	CASVTGTGNEKLFF	TGTGCCAGCGTAACCGGGACAGGGAATGAAAAACTGTTTTTT
.	TRBV19	TRBD1	15	TRBJ2-7	CASSTAVGTGYEQYF	TGTGCCAGTAGTACCGCGGTGGGGACAGGGTACGAGCAGTACTTC
many	TRBV12-3/TRBV12-4	.	14	TRBJ2-1	CASTRAGPGNEQFF	TGTGCCAGTACACGGGCGGGCCCCGGTAATGAGCAGTTCTTC
many	TRBV12-3/TRBV12-4	.	14	TRBJ1-2	CASRHGREGVKYTF	TGTGCCAGCCGACATGGCAGAGAAGGGGTTAAATACACCTTC
.	TRBV18	.	15	TRBJ1-4	CASSPPYATNEKLFF	TGTGCCAGCTCACCACCCTATGCAACTAATGAAAAACTGTTTTTT
many	TRBV28	TRBD1	15	TRBJ1-2	CASSPPTGRSYGYTF	TGTGCCAGCAGTCCGCCGACAGGGAGAAGTTATGGCTACACCTTC
few	TRBV29-1	TRBD1	15	TRBJ1-2	CSVKGQGDYPYGYTF	TGCAGCGTTAAGGGACAGGGGGACTACCCCTATGGCTACACCTTC
few	TRBV4-1	.	15	TRBJ1-5	CASSQQQGPQQPQHF	TGCGCCAGCAGCCAACAACAGGGACCCCAACAGCCCCAGCATTTT
many	TRBV20-1	.	13	TRBJ1-2	CSANLDSDYGYTF	TGCAGTGCAAACCTGGACAGCGACTATGGCTACACCTTC
.	TRBV29-1	.	15	TRBJ1-1	CSVGQSGSMNTEAFF	TGCAGCGTTGGGCAAAGCGGATCTATGAACACTGAAGCTTTCTTT
.	TRBV30	.	13	TRBJ1-6	CAWSGQINSPLHF	TGTGCCTGGAGTGGGCAGATTAATTCACCCCTCCACTTT
many	TRBV6-1	.	15	TRBJ2-1	CASMLAVSSYNEQFF	TGTGCCAGCATGTTAGCGGTAAGCTCCTACAATGAGCAGTTCTTC
.	TRBV24-1	TRBD2	11	TRBJ2-3	CATSSGTRQYF	TGTGCCACCAGTTCCGGGACTAGGCAGTATTTT
many	TRBV20-1	.	12	TRBJ1-5	CSAGTPNQPQHF	TGCAGTGCTGGGACTCCTAATCAGCCCCAGCATTTT
few	TRBV20-1	TRBD2	16	TRBJ2-3	CSATRLAGGETDTQYF	TGCAGTGCCACCCGACTAGCGGGAGGGGAAACAGATACGCAGTATTTT
many	TRBV5-1	TRBD2	17	TRBJ2-2	CASSLVRAGGLTGELFF	TGCGCCAGCAGCCTGGTTCGAGCGGGAGGGTTGACCGGGGAGCTGTTTTTT
.	TRBV5-6	.	14	TRBJ2-4	CASSFGDREDIQYF	TGTGCCAGCAGCTTCGGCGACAGGGAGGACATTCAGTACTTC
.	TRBV5-1	TRBD2	17	TRBJ2-1	CASSLVGTSSFSNEQFF	TGCGCCAGCAGCTTGGTAGGGACTAGCAGTTTTAGCAATGAGCAGTTCTTC
many	TRBV7-9	.	13	TRBJ1-2	CASSLGRDYGYTF	TGTGCCAGCAGTTTAGGCAGGGACTATGGCTACACCTTC
many	TRBV11-2	TRBD1	15	TRBJ1-2	CASSHGQGAGYGYTF	TGTGCCAGCAGCCACGGACAGGGGGCTGGCTATGGCTACACCTTC
few	TRBV11-2	.	13	TRBJ2-2	CAGGHSNTGELFF	TGTGCCGGCGGGCACTCGAACACCGGGGAGCTGTTTTTT
many	TRBV15	.	16	TRBJ1-1	CATSRDPGLGDTEAFF	TGTGCCACCAGCAGAGATCCGGGACTAGGAGACACTGAAGCTTTCTTT
many	TRBV6-5	.	14	TRBJ2-7	CASSYSGAGGEQYF	TGTGCCAGCAGTTACTCGGGGGCCGGGGGCGAGCAGTACTTC
many	TRBV28	.	13	TRBJ2-7	CASSSVQGTEQYF	TGTGCCAGCAGTTCGGTACAGGGCACCGAGCAGTACTTC
few	TRBV6-1	.	13	TRBJ2-5	CASRNSVQETQYF	TGTGCCAGCAGGAATAGCGTGCAAGAGACCCAGTACTTC